This TCR beta chain appears in the sequencing data of a study of cytomegalovirus exposure and HLA in healthy donors. Study-wide findings and caveats: The analysis excluded some indistinguishable V segments, including TRBV6-2 and TRBV6-3. The study recorded about 160 TCR beta chains that were cytomegalovirus-associated.

Researchers ran the PCR with 60 Vbeta and 13 Jbeta primers. This table comes from immunoSEQ multiplex PCR, and its TCRdb copy is limited to in-frame clones, with some not included. The sample lists approximately 260,000 clones, 84% occurring once. V gave up 0 bases and J gave up 4 bases, with 9 bases separating them. The CDR3 covers 15 residues. From germline, CDR1 is LNHDA and CDR2 SQIVND (reference sequence). This clone was picked up one time. Its cognate antigen is unknown. The TCR sequence derives from a woman in her 40s in good health and CMV-seropositive. The chain carries TRBV19 and TRBJ2-2, with D perhaps matching TRBD2 (5 bases). Input material: PBMCs. The CDR3 DNA reads as TGTGCCAGTAGTATAGATCATCGGGGCACCGGGGAGCTGTTTTTT. Translating gives CASSIDHRGTGELFF.